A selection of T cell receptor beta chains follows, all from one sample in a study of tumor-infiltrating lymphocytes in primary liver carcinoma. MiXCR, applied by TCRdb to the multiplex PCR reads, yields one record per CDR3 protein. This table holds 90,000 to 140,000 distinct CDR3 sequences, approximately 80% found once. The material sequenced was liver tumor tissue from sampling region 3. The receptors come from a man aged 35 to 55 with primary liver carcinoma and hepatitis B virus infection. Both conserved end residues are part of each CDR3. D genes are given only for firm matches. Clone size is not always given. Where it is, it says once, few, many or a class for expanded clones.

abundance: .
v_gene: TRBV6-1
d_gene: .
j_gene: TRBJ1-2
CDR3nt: TGTGCCGGATTGACAGGCGCCGATGGCTACACCTTC
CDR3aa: CAGLTGADGYTF

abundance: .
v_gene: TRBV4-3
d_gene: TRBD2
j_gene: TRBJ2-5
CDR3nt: TGCCCCAGCAGCCAAGATCTAGCGGGAGGGCGAATTATAGAGACCCAGTATTTC
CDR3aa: CPSSQDLAGGRIIETQYF

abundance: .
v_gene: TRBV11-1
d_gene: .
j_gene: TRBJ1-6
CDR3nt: TGTGCTAGCAGCCCGATACTGGTTTCACCCCTCCACTTT
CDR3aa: CASSPILVSPLHF

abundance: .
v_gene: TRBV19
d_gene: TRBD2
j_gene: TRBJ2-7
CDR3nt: TGTGCCAGTAGTATAACCGGGACTAGCGGGTCGGTGCAGTACTTC
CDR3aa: CASSITGTSGSVQYF

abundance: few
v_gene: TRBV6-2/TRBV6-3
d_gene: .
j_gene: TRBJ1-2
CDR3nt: TGTGCTAGCAGTTATGGCGGCAACTATGGCTACACCTTC
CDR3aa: CASSYGGNYGYTF

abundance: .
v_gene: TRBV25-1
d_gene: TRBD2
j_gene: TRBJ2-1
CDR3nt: TGTGCCAGTATAGCGGGAGGCTCCTACAATGAGGAGTTCTTC
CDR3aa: CASIAGGSYNEEFF

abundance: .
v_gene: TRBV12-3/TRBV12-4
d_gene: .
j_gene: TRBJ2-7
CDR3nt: TGTACCAGCAGATTAGGGTTCTCCTACGAGCAGTACTTC
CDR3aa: CTSRLGFSYEQYF

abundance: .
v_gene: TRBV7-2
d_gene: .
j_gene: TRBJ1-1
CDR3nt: TGTGCCACCGGGGCAGGGTTAGTAACTGAAGCTTTCTTT
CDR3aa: CATGAGLVTEAFF

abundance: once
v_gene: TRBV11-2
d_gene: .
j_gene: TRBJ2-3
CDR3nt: TGTGCCAGCAGCTTACAAGTAGGAGTCAGCAGAGATACGCAGTATTTT
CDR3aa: CASSLQVGVSRDTQYF

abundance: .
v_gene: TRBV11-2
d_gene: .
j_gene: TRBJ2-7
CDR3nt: TGTGCTAGCAGCTTAAGTGGGCGGGTCCAGCATCACTTC
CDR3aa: CASSLSGRVQHHF

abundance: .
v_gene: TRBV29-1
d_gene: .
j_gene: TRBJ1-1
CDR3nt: TGCAGCATTGGTCCAGGGTGGGGTATAGTCGCTGAGGCTTTCTTT
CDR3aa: CSIGPGWGIVAEAFF

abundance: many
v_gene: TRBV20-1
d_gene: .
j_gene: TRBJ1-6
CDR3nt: TGCAGTGCCGGCGCGGGACATAATTCACCCCTCCACTTT
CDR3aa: CSAGAGHNSPLHF

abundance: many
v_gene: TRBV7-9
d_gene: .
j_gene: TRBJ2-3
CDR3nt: TGTGCCAGCAGCCCAAATAGTGGAGATACGCAGTATTTT
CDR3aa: CASSPNSGDTQYF

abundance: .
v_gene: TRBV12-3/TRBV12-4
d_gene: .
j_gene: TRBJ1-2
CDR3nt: TGTGCCGGCAGGCGACAGAGAGTAAACTATGGCTACACCTTC
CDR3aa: CAGRRQRVNYGYTF

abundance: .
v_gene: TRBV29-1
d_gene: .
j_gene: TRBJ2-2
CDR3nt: TGCAGCGTTCGGACACGCGGTGAGCTGTGTTTT
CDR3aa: CSVRTRGELCF

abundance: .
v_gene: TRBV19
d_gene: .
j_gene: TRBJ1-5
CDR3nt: TGTGCCAGCTCCGGACAGTCCGGAAATCAGCCCCAGCATTTT
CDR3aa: CASSGQSGNQPQHF

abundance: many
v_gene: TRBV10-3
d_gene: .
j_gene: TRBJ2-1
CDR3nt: TGTGCCATCAGTGAGGGGTTGGGATACAATGAGCAGTTCTTC
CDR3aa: CAISEGLGYNEQFF

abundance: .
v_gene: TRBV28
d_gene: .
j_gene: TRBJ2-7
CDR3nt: TGTGCCTGCAGTTTCCAAGTAAACTCCTACGAGCAGTACTTC
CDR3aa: CACSFQVNSYEQYF

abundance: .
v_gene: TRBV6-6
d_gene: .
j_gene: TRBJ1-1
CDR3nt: TGTGCCAACAGCACATTGGGGACTACTGAAGCTTTCTTT
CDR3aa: CANSTLGTTEAFF

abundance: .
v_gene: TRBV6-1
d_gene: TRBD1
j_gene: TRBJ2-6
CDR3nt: TGTGCCTGTATCGGGACAGGAGGTGCTGGGGCCAACGTCCTGACTTTC
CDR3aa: CACIGTGGAGANVLTF

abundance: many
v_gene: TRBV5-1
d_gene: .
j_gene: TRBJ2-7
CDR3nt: TGCGCCAGCAGCTTGATGGGAAGGGGCTTC
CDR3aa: CASSLMGRGF

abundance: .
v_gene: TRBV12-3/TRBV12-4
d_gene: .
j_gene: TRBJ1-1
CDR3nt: TGTGCCAACAGCTCAGGTTCCCGAGCCTTCTTT
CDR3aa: CANSSGSRAFF

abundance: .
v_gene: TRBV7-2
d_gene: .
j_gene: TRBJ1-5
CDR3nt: TGTGCCAGCAGCTTAACCGATAATCAACACCAGCATTTT
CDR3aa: CASSLTDNQHQHF

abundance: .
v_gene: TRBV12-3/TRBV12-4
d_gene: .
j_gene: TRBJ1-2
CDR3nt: TGTGCCAGCAGTCGTAGGGGCATGGACTATGGCTACACCTTC
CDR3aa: CASSRRGMDYGYTF

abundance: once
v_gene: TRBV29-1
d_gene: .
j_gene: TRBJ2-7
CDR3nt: TGCAGCGCTATGAGATCTGGGACCGGCACTCCCTGCGAGCAGTACTTC
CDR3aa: CSAMRSGTGTPCEQYF

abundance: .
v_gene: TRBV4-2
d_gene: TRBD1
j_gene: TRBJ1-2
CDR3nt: TGCGCCAGCAGCCAGTCACGGACAGGGGCTGACTACACCTTC
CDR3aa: CASSQSRTGADYTF

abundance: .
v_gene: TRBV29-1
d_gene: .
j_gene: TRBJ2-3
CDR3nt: TGCAGCGCTTTAACGTCGGTTCTCACGCAGTATTTT
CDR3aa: CSALTSVLTQYF

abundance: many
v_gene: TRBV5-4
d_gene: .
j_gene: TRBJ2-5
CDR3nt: TGTGCCAGCAGCACCGCGGGCTCGGAGACCCAGTACTTC
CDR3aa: CASSTAGSETQYF

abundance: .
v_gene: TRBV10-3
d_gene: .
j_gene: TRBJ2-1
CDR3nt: TGTGCCATCTGTGTTGGGAAGCCCATCCAATGGGAGCAGTTCTTC
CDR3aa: CAICVGKPIQWEQFF

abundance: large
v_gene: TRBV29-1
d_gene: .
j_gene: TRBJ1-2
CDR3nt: TGCAGCGTTGGGGCACCAACAGGAACTCAAGTGGCTAACTATGGCTACACCTTC
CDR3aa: CSVGAPTGTQVANYGYTF

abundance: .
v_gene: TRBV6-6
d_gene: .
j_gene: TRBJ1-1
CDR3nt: TGTGCCGGCAGATATGACATGGGGCTTCCTGAAGCTTTCTTT
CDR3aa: CAGRYDMGLPEAFF

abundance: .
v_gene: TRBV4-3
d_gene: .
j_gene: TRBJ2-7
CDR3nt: TGTGCCAGCAGCCAAGATCTGCTCTACGGGCAGTACTTC
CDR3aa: CASSQDLLYGQYF